The present T cell receptor (beta chain) was sequenced within a study of blood T cells in healthy people across ages. This clonotype has only a few counts. Next came a second PCR, run for roughly 6 to 11 cycles, which used a sample-barcoded 5' primer along with a J-beta primer mix. Each cDNA molecule was tagged by a template-switch adaptor that had 12 random nucleotides. TCRdb passed the 5' RACE reads through MiXCR, listing each CDR3 protein once. The sample records about 1,400,000 distinct CDR3 sequences, approximately 60% being singletons. The CDR3 has 14 residues. CDR1 and CDR2 from the germline V gene are SGHDT and YYEEEE.

The clonotype originates from a young man in good health. The gene calls are TRBV5-6 and TRBJ2-5, with 7 positions matching TRBD1. The end of the DNA is better explained by TRBJ2-7, so the J call may be wrong. The sample comprised blood. The CDR3 spells CASSLVDRVYEQYF. CDR3 DNA sequence: TGTGCCAGCAGCTTGGTCGACAGGGTGTACGAGCAGTACTTC.